These T cell receptor beta chains were read from a single sample in a study of blood T cell repertoires in COVID-19. Libraries were prepared by immunoSEQ multiplex PCR; TCRdb keeps only in-frame clonotypes and omits some of them. This sample yields about 220,000 clones, of which 86% are seen a single time; more than 3.5% belongs to the top ten. Source material: PBMCs or T cells enriched from blood (not recorded which). The receptors stem from a woman in her thirties or forties with acute COVID-19. Both conserved end residues are part of each CDR3. The D gene is left open where the match is weak. Part of the rows lack a size; the others show once, few, many or a class for expanded clones.

CDR3 DNA: TGCGCCAGCAGCCAAGGTAGCGGGGGGGCCGGAGATACGCAGTATTTT
CDR3 protein: CASSQGSGGAGDTQYF
clone size: .
V gene: TRBV4-1
J gene: TRBJ2-3
D gene: TRBD2

CDR3 DNA: TGTGCCAGCAGCCAATCCGGTTTCTCTGGAAACACCATATATTTT
CDR3 protein: CASSQSGFSGNTIYF
clone size: .
V gene: TRBV14
J gene: TRBJ1-3
D gene: .

CDR3 DNA: TGTGCCAGCAGTGAGGAGGGGACAAGGGGGCGGTACGGGTATCAGCCCCAGCATTTT
CDR3 protein: CASSEEGTRGRYGYQPQHF
clone size: many
V gene: TRBV6-1
J gene: TRBJ1-5
D gene: TRBD1

CDR3 DNA: TGCAGCGCTACTACCGGGACAGGGGTCTCTGAAGCTTTCTTT
CDR3 protein: CSATTGTGVSEAFF
clone size: .
V gene: TRBV29-1
J gene: TRBJ1-1
D gene: TRBD1

CDR3 DNA: TGCGCCAGCAGCTTGGATGCGGGGGTCGGGGGCTACACCTTC
CDR3 protein: CASSLDAGVGGYTF
clone size: .
V gene: TRBV5-1
J gene: TRBJ1-2
D gene: .

CDR3 DNA: TGTGCCAGTAGTATAGATGTGACAAATTATCCTACTGAAGCTTTCTTT
CDR3 protein: CASSIDVTNYPTEAFF
clone size: .
V gene: TRBV19
J gene: TRBJ1-1
D gene: .

CDR3 DNA: TGTGCCTGGAGTGGGTTTCAGGGATTGAACACTGAAGCTTTCTTT
CDR3 protein: CAWSGFQGLNTEAFF
clone size: .
V gene: TRBV30
J gene: TRBJ1-1
D gene: .

CDR3 DNA: TGTGCCAGCAGTTCCAACGGGTTGTCGACCGTTTACGAGCAGTACTTC
CDR3 protein: CASSSNGLSTVYEQYF
clone size: .
V gene: TRBV27
J gene: TRBJ2-7
D gene: .

CDR3 DNA: TGCGCCAGCAGCTTACTAGCGGGGGAGCTGAACACCGGGGAGCTGTTTTTT
CDR3 protein: CASSLLAGELNTGELFF
clone size: .
V gene: TRBV5-1
J gene: TRBJ2-2
D gene: TRBD2

CDR3 DNA: TGCGCCAGCAGCACAGGGACAGGGCGGACTGAAGCTTTCTTT
CDR3 protein: CASSTGTGRTEAFF
clone size: once
V gene: TRBV5-1
J gene: TRBJ1-1
D gene: TRBD1

CDR3 DNA: TGTGCCAGCAGCGCCCGGACAGGGAACACTGAAGCTTTCTTT
CDR3 protein: CASSARTGNTEAFF
clone size: .
V gene: TRBV11-1
J gene: TRBJ1-1
D gene: TRBD1

CDR3 DNA: TGTGCCAGTAGTATTTCGGGGGGACTAGCCAAAAACATTCAGTACTTC
CDR3 protein: CASSISGGLAKNIQYF
clone size: .
V gene: TRBV19
J gene: TRBJ2-4
D gene: TRBD2

CDR3 DNA: TGTGCCAGCAGCGCAAGGGGGGGTCTTGGTCAGCCCCAGCATTTT
CDR3 protein: CASSARGGLGQPQHF
clone size: few
V gene: TRBV9
J gene: TRBJ1-5
D gene: .

CDR3 DNA: TGTGCCAGCAGCTTAGAGGTAGGGACAGGGCTGAACACTGAAGCTTTCTTT
CDR3 protein: CASSLEVGTGLNTEAFF
clone size: .
V gene: TRBV7-6
J gene: TRBJ1-1
D gene: TRBD1

CDR3 DNA: TGTGCCAGCAGTAGCATGAACACTGAAGCTTTCTTT
CDR3 protein: CASSSMNTEAFF
clone size: .
V gene: TRBV25-1
J gene: TRBJ1-1
D gene: .

CDR3 DNA: TGTGCCAGCAGCTCGGCGGGGGCGTCGAACACCGGGGAGCTGTTTTTT
CDR3 protein: CASSSAGASNTGELFF
clone size: .
V gene: TRBV9
J gene: TRBJ2-2
D gene: .

CDR3 DNA: TGTGCCACCTCGCCTGGACTGTTCTTAGAGACCCAGTACTTC
CDR3 protein: CATSPGLFLETQYF
clone size: .
V gene: TRBV28
J gene: TRBJ2-5
D gene: .

CDR3 DNA: TGCGCCAGCAGCCAAGGGGAACAGGGCTACGAGCAGTACTTC
CDR3 protein: CASSQGEQGYEQYF
clone size: .
V gene: TRBV4-3
J gene: TRBJ2-7
D gene: .

CDR3 DNA: TGCAGCGTCCCGGAGGACAGGGGGGATGGCTACACCTTC
CDR3 protein: CSVPEDRGDGYTF
clone size: .
V gene: TRBV29-1
J gene: TRBJ1-2
D gene: TRBD1

CDR3 DNA: TGTGCCAGCAGCTTAGGTTGGGACAGGGTGACCGGATTCTCCTACGAGCAGTACTTC
CDR3 protein: CASSLGWDRVTGFSYEQYF
clone size: once
V gene: TRBV11-2
J gene: TRBJ2-7
D gene: TRBD1

CDR3 DNA: TGCGCCAGCAGTTCGACAATCCTGAACACTGAAGCTTTCTTT
CDR3 protein: CASSSTILNTEAFF
clone size: .
V gene: TRBV4-1
J gene: TRBJ1-1
D gene: .

CDR3 DNA: TGTGCCAGCGGGAGGACGGGCAATAGCAATCAGCCCCAGCATTTT
CDR3 protein: CASGRTGNSNQPQHF
clone size: .
V gene: TRBV2
J gene: TRBJ1-5
D gene: .

CDR3 DNA: TGTGCCAGCAGCTTGACAAGGAACTACGAGCAGTACTTC
CDR3 protein: CASSLTRNYEQYF
clone size: .
V gene: TRBV7-2
J gene: TRBJ2-7
D gene: .

CDR3 DNA: TGTGCCAGCAGCTCAGTTTCCCCTCTCCCAGGACAGTTAAGGGACTTC
CDR3 protein: CASSSVSPLPGQLRDF
clone size: .
V gene: TRBV7-2
J gene: TRBJ2-5
D gene: .

CDR3 DNA: TGTGCCAGCAGGATTGGCGGTGAGGGAGAAGCTTTCTTT
CDR3 protein: CASRIGGEGEAFF
clone size: .
V gene: TRBV2
J gene: TRBJ1-1
D gene: .

CDR3 DNA: TGTGCCAGCAGCCCTTGGACAGGGGGAGGCTACACCTTC
CDR3 protein: CASSPWTGGGYTF
clone size: .
V gene: TRBV7-9
J gene: TRBJ1-2
D gene: TRBD1

CDR3 DNA: TGTGCCAGCAGAAAGGACAGGGAGGTGGGCAATGAGCAGTTCTTC
CDR3 protein: CASRKDREVGNEQFF
clone size: .
V gene: TRBV21-1
J gene: TRBJ2-1
D gene: .

CDR3 DNA: TGTGCCAGTAGTATGACTCAGAACACCGGGGAGCTGTTTTTT
CDR3 protein: CASSMTQNTGELFF
clone size: .
V gene: TRBV19
J gene: TRBJ2-2
D gene: .

CDR3 DNA: TGCGCCAGCAGCGTAGGGGGCTTTGGCTATGGCTACACCTTC
CDR3 protein: CASSVGGFGYGYTF
clone size: few
V gene: TRBV5-1
J gene: TRBJ1-2
D gene: TRBD1

CDR3 DNA: TGTGCCAGCAGCTCCTGGTCCCTAGGTTCCCCCAATGAGCAGTTCTTC
CDR3 protein: CASSSWSLGSPNEQFF
clone size: once
V gene: TRBV7-6
J gene: TRBJ2-1
D gene: .

CDR3 DNA: TGTGCCAGCAGTCCGTGGGGAGGGACTTCCTACAATGAGCAGTTCTTC
CDR3 protein: CASSPWGGTSYNEQFF
clone size: .
V gene: TRBV27
J gene: TRBJ2-1
D gene: TRBD2

CDR3 DNA: TGTGCCAGCAGCCTAACAGGGTCGGATGAAAAACTGTTTTTT
CDR3 protein: CASSLTGSDEKLFF
clone size: .
V gene: TRBV7-9
J gene: TRBJ1-4
D gene: .

CDR3 DNA: TGTGCCAGCAGCGTTCTGGGCGGGGGGGCACAGGAGCAGTTCTTC
CDR3 protein: CASSVLGGGAQEQFF
clone size: few
V gene: TRBV9
J gene: TRBJ2-1
D gene: TRBD2